This TCR beta chain was sequenced for a study of blood T cell repertoires in COVID-19. The overall study: Sources were T cells, B-cell-depleted T cells, or PBMCs; the material itself was cDNA or gDNA.

Germline CDR1 MGHDK, CDR2 SYGVNS. The CDR3 is 14 amino acids. V dropped 6 bases and J dropped 4; count of bases not matched to a gene: 3. Measured with immunoSEQ multiplex PCR; TCRdb has only the in-frame clones, and not every one. The sample contains 55,000 to 80,000 clones, about 87% of which appear only once. Input material: peripheral blood. This receptor was obtained from a man aged 65 to 85 with acute or convalescent COVID-19. This chain links TRBV25-1 with TRBJ2-1; 10 nucleotides line up with TRBD2. The CDR3 is CASRLAGGYNEQFF. In nucleotides, the CDR3 is TGTGCCAGCAGATTAGCGGGGGGATACAATGAGCAGTTCTTC.